This T cell receptor (beta chain) was retrieved from a study of blood T cell repertoires in COVID-19. Study-wide background: Sites in the United States, Italy and Spain provided acute and convalescent COVID-19 samples. PBMCs, B-cell-depleted T cells, or T cells were the source of the cDNA or gDNA that made up the material.

Trimming stripped 2 bases from V and 0 bases from J, with 8 bases between. Germline values: CDR1 MNHEY, CDR2 SMNVEV (reference sequence). The CDR3 covers 16 residues. Study members were between 18 and 89 years old and lived in roughly 24 US regions. The repertoire was sequenced with immunoSEQ multiplex PCR; TCRdb's copy has only in-frame clones and lacks some. The sample shows about 230,000 clones, roughly nine tenths of them seen only once. Sequencing was done on a sample of PBMCs or T cells enriched from blood (not recorded which). The receptor was isolated from a woman between 50 and 59 years old in a cohort exposed to, infected with or recovered from COVID-19 (not recorded which). The chain is built from TRBV27 and TRBJ1-6; TRBD1 might be the D (5 bases). CDR3 protein: CASSLATDSYNSPLHF. The CDR3 DNA reads as TGTGCCAGCAGTTTAGCGACAGACTCCTATAATTCACCCCTCCACTTT.